The 9 T cell receptor beta chains below all came from one sample that was sequenced in a study of OX40 agonist ivuxolimab in advanced cancers. Using immunoSEQ multiplex PCR, the repertoire was profiled, and TCRdb retains in-frame clones only, with some absent. The data show roughly 8,000 clones, 79% seen once. The specimen comprised CD4+ or CD8+ T cells sorted from blood, sampled in a trial of the OX40 agonist ivuxolimab. Receptors originate from an adult with an advanced solid tumor such as melanoma, head and neck, liver or kidney cancer.

This chain connects TRBV4-1 to TRBJ2-7; perhaps D is TRBD1 or TRBD2 (7 bases each). Germline V gives CDR1 MGHRA, CDR2 YSYEKL. The CDR3 is made up of 14 amino acids. V was shortened by 1 base and J by 4 bases, with 11 bases between the two germline ends. The DNA of the CDR3 is TGCGCCAGCAGCCAAGCAGGGGGGGTTTACGAGCAGTACTTC. Amino acids: CASSQAGGVYEQYF.

The chain links TRBV7-7 to TRBJ1-3, with D unclear. The CDR3 loop spans 15 amino acids. Deletions cut 5 bases from V and 0 bases from J, with 11 bases between. Germline CDR1 and CDR2: SSHAT and FNYEAQ (reference sequence). The CDR3: CASSPSVGSGNTIYF. CDR3 bases: TGTGCCAGCAGCCCCTCTGTGGGCTCTGGAAACACCATATATTTT. The complete variable domain, with remaining parts taken from reference TRBV7-7 and TRBJ1-3, reads GAGVSQSPRYKVTKRGQDVTLRCDPISSHATLYWYQQALGQGPEFLTYFNYEAQPDKSGLPSDRFSAERPEGSISTLTIQRTEQRDSAMYRCASSPSVGSGNTIYFGEGSWLTVV.

The V call is TRBV28, the J call TRBJ1-2, with D possibly TRBD1 on 5 matching bases. The CDR3 extends over 15 amino acids. Germline CDR1 MDHEN, CDR2 SYDVKM. Between the trimmed V and J ends, which lost 5 bases and 3 bases, there was a span of 16 bases. This CDR3 reads CASSTTNSGDYGYTF. DNA for the CDR3: TGTGCCAGCAGTACAACAAACTCGGGGGACTATGGCTACACCTTC.

The chain is built from TRBV5-1 and TRBJ2-1; the D gene is possibly TRBD1 (6 bases). CDR3 length equals 13 residues. The V end was cut by 4 bases, the J end by 7 bases, with 12 bases between. Germline loops: CDR1 SGHRS, CDR2 YFSETQ. CDR3 bases: TGCGCCAGCAGCCGGACAGATTCGAATGAGCAGTTCTTC. Its protein product is CASSRTDSNEQFF.

This clone was seen a single time. V is TRBV7-2 and J is TRBJ2-5; possibly TRBD1 for D (7 bases). Germline CDR1 is SGHTA and CDR2 is FQGNSA. Trimming left V 4 bases short and J 5 bases short, with 11 bases between. The CDR3 is made up of 13 amino acids. The CDR3 bases are TGTGCCAGCAGCTACTCAGGGGGGGAGACCCAGTACTTC. Translation gives CASSYSGGETQYF.

The chain recombines TRBV30 with TRBJ1-5; D uncertain. Germline loops: CDR1 GTSNPN, CDR2 SVGIG (reference sequence). The CDR3 is 13 amino acids. The V and J ends lost 0 bases and 4 bases respectively, with 7 bases between them. This CDR3 is CAWSVYGNQPQHF. In DNA, the CDR3 is TGTGCCTGGAGTGTTTATGGGAATCAGCCCCAGCATTTT. Drawing the rest from reference TRBV30 and TRBJ1-5, the complete variable domain is SQTIHQWPATLVQPVGSPLSLECTVEGTSNPNLYWYRQAAGRGLQLLFYSVGIGQISSEVPQNLSASRPQDRQFILSSKKLLLSDSGFYLCAWSVYGNQPQHFGDGTRLSIL.

The V gene is TRBV9, the J gene TRBJ2-7, with TRBD2 matching over 8 bases. CDR3 size: 15 residues. Trimming at V came to 4 bases and at J to 0 bases, leaving 6 bases not matched to a gene. Germline V gene sequence: CDR1 SGDLS, CDR2 YYNGEE. CDR3 coding DNA: TGTGCCAGCAGCCCCCGAGCGGGGGCCTCCTACGAGCAGTACTTC. Translating it yields CASSPRAGASYEQYF.

The chain recombines TRBV30 with TRBJ2-1; 8 bases are a match to TRBD2. After removal of 3 bases from V and 5 bases from J, the junction contained 9 bases not matched to a gene. Germline V gene lookup returns CDR1 GTSNPN and CDR2 SVGIG (reference sequence). This CDR3 has 15 residues. CDR3 region: CAWSYSLAADNEQFF. In nucleotides, the CDR3 is TGTGCCTGGAGCTACTCACTAGCGGCCGACAATGAGCAGTTCTTC.

The rearrangement uses TRBV27 and TRBJ2-7, with 10 bases fitting TRBD2. The J segment lost 1 base and the V segment lost 5 bases, leaving 2 bases of the junction unmatched. CDR3 length: 14 residues. Germline-derived CDR1 and CDR2 are MNHEY and SMNVEV (reference sequence). The CDR3 coding sequence is TGTGCCAGCAGTGTAGCGGGAGGTTCCTACGAGCAGTACTTC. This sequence encodes CASSVAGGSYEQYF.